The text below deals with one TCR beta chain. People in the exposed group encountered a COVID-19 case within 2 weeks before entering the study. The record originates from a study of blood T cell repertoires in COVID-19. Study as a whole: PBMCs, B-cell-depleted T cells, or T cells provided the cDNA or gDNA that made up the material.

Unmatched junction bases numbered 0, after V lost 2 bases and J lost 9 bases. Germline V gene lookup returns CDR1 SGHAT and CDR2 FQNNGV. The CDR3 is made up of 13 amino acids. TCRdb keeps only in-frame clones here, not all; method: immunoSEQ multiplex PCR. The sample has around 200,000 clones; 75% to 90% are singletons. This TCR was recovered from a woman in her twenties or thirties who had been exposed to COVID-19. This chain links TRBV11-2 with TRBJ1-6, with 8 bases matching TRBD1. Source material: PBMCs or T cells enriched from blood (not recorded which). The CDR3 loop reads CASSLTGGSPLHF. The CDR3, as DNA: TGTGCCAGCAGCTTAACAGGGGGTTCACCCCTCCACTTT.